The source of this T cell receptor (beta chain) is a study of metastatic and nonmetastatic thyroid tumors. TCRdb ran MiXCR on the PCR reads. The table shows about 93,000 clones, with 12% occurring only once. All patients were untreated before thyroid surgery. This clone has ten or more counts. There are 16 residues in the CDR3. CDR1 KGHSH and CDR2 LQKENI come from the germline V gene. V was cut by 3 bases and J by 6 bases, with 21 bases left in between. The chain is built from TRBV18 and TRBJ2-7; TRBD1 is a possible D gene (7 bases). Sequencing input: blood. The sequence was collected from a female donor with papillary thyroid cancer or a benign thyroid nodule (not recorded which). Some clones in this sample may be carry-over from other donors' samples. The CDR3 sequence: CASSPVRLTGTGEQYF. The CDR3, as DNA: TGTGCCAGCTCACCGGTTCGGTTGACAGGGACTGGCGAGCAGTACTTC.